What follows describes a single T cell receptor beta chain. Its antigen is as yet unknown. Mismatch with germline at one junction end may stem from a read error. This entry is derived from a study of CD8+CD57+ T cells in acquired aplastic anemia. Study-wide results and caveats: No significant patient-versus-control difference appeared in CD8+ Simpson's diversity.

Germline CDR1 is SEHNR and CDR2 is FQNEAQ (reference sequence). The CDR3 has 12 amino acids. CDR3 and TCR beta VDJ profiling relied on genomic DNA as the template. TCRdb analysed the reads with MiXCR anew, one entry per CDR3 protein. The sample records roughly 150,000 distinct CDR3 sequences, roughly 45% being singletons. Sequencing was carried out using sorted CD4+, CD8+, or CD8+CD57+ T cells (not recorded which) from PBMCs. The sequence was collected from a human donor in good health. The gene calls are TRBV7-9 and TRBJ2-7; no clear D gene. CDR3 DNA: TGTGCCAGCAGTGGATCAAGCTACAAGCAGTACTTC. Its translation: CASSGSSYKQYF.